This T cell receptor beta chain was sequenced for a study of response to subunit inactivated influenza vaccine. The study's findings and limits: New T cells are recruited in small numbers by each seasonal influenza vaccination, according to the authors' suggestion.

The CDR3 is made up of 15 amino acids. Trimming took 4 bases from V and 5 from J; bases not matched to a gene: 8. In TCRdb, the RT-PCR reads were re-called with MiXCR into one record per CDR3 protein. The sample has about 780,000 distinct CDR3 sequences; about 18% are singletons. Turning to this clonotype: What it binds is unknown.

The TCR sequence derives from a man between 50 and 59 years old who received an inactivated influenza vaccine. Here the sequenced sample was PBMCs from blood, taken 5 days after vaccination. The genes are TRBV12-3 or TRBV12-4 and TRBJ2-3; 8 bases line up with TRBD2. CDR3 sequence reads: CASSYTSGGKDTQYF. The CDR3 DNA follows: TGTGCCAGCAGTTATACTAGCGGAGGTAAAGATACGCAGTATTTT.